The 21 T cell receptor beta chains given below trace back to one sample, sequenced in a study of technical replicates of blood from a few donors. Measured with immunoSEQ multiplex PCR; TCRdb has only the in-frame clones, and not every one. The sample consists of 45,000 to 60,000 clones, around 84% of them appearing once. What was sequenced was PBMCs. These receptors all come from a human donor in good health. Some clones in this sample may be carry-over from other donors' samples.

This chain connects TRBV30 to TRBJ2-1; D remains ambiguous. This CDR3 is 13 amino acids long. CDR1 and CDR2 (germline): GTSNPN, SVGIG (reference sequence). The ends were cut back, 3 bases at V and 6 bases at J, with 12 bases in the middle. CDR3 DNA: TGTGCCTGGAGCATCCAACCGGGCAATGAGCAGTTCTTC. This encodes CAWSIQPGNEQFF.

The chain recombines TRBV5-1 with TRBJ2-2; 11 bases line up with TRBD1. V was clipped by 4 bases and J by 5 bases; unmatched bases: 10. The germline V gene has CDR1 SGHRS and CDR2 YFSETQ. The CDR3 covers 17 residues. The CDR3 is CASSQTRTGGATGELFF. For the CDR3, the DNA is TGCGCCAGCAGCCAAACTCGGACAGGGGGCGCGACCGGGGAGCTGTTTTTT.

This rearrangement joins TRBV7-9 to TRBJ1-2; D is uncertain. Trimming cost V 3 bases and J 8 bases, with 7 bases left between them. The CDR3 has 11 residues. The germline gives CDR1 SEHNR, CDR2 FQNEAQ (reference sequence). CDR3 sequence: CASSLAGGYTF. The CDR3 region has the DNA TGTGCCAGCAGCTTGGCGGGCGGCTACACCTTC.

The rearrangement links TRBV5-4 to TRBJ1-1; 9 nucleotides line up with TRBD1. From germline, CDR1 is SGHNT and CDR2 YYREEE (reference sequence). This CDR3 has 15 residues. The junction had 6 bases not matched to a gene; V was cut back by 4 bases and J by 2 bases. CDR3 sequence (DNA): TGTGCCAGCAGCGTTACAGGGGGCGCCAACACTGAAGCTTTCTTT. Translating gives CASSVTGGANTEAFF.

Here the CDR3 DNA reads TGTGCCACCAGCGGGTGGACAGAGGAGAACACTGAAGCTTTCTTT. This sequence encodes CATSGWTEENTEAFF. This chain connects TRBV15 to TRBJ1-1, with a possible D match to TRBD1 (6 bases). This CDR3 has 15 amino acids. Trimming stripped 5 bases from V and 1 base from J, with 14 bases between. Germline V CDR1 and CDR2: LNHNV, YYDKDF (reference sequence).

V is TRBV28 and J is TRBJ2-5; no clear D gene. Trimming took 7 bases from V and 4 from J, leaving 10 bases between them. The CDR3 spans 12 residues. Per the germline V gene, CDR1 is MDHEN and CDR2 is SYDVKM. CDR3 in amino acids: CASTNGIETQYF. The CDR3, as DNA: TGTGCCAGCACTAATGGTATAGAGACCCAGTACTTC.

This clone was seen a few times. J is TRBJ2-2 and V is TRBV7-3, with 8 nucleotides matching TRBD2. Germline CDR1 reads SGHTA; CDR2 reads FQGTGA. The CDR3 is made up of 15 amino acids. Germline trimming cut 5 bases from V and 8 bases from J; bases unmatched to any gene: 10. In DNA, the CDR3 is TGTGCCAGCAGCCCCCTGACAGGCGGGAGGGGGGAGCTGTTTTTT. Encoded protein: CASSPLTGGRGELFF. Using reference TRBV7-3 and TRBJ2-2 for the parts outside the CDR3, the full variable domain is GAGVSQTPSNKVTEKGKYVELRCDPISGHTALYWYRQSLGQGPEFLIYFQGTGAADDSGLPNDRFFAVRPEGSVSTLKIQRTERGDSAVYLCASSPLTGGRGELFFGEGSRLTVL.

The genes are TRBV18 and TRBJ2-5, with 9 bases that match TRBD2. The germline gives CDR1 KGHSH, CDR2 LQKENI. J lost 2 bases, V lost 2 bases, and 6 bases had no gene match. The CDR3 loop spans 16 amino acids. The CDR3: CASSPNIAGVQETQYF. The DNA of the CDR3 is TGTGCCAGCTCACCAAACATAGCGGGAGTTCAAGAGACCCAGTACTTC.

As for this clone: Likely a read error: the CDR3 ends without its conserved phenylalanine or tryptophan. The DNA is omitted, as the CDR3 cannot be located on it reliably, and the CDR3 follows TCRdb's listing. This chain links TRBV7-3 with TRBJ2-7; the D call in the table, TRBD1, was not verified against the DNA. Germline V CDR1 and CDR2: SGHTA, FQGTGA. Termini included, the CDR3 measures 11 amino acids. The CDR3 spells CASSQDRGRES.

CDR3 in amino acids: CASRSDRPVHYGYTF. The CDR3 DNA reads as TGTGCCAGCAGGTCTGACAGGCCGGTCCACTATGGCTACACCTTC. V is TRBV5-4 and J is TRBJ1-2; perhaps TRBD1 as D (6 bases). Germline loops: CDR1 SGHNT, CDR2 YYREEE (reference sequence). Trimming removed 5 bases from V and 3 bases from J, with 17 bases in between. CDR3 length equals 15 residues.

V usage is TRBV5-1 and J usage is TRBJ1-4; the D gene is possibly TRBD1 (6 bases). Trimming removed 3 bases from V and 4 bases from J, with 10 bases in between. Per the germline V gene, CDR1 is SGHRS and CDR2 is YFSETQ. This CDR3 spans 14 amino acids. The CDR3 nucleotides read TGCGCCAGCAGCTCGGACAGATTTAATGAAAAACTGTTTTTT. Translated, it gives CASSSDRFNEKLFF.

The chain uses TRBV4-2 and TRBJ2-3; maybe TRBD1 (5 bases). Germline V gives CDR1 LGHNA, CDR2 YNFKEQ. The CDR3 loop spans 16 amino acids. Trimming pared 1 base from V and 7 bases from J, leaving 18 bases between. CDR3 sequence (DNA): TGTGCCAGCAGCCAAGCCCAGACAGCAATAGGGTATACGCAGTATTTT. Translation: CASSQAQTAIGYTQYF.

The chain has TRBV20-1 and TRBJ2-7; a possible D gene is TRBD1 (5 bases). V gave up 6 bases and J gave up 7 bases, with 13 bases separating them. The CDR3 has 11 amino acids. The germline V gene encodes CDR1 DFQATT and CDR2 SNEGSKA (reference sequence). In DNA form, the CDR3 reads TGCAGTGCCTTTAGGGGCCGGGAGCAGTACTTC. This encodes CSAFRGREQYF.

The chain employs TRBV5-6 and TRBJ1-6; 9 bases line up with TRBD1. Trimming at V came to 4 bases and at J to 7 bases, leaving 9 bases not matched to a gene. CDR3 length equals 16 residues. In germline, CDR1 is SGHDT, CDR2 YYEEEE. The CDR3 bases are TGTGCCAGCAGCCCGCAACAGGGGGCCTGGAATTCACCCCTCCACTTT. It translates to CASSPQQGAWNSPLHF. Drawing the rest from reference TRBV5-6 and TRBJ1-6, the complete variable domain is DAGVTQSPTHLIKTRGQQVTLRCSPKSGHDTVSWYQQALGQGPQFIFQYYEEEERQRGNFPDRFSGHQFPNYSSELNVNALLLGDSALYLCASSPQQGAWNSPLHFGNGTRLTVT.

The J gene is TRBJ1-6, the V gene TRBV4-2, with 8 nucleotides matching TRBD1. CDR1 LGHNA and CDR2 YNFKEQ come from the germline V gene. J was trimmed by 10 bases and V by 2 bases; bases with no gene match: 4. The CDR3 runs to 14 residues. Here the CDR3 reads CASSQSQGVSPLHF. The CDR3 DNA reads TGTGCCAGCAGCCAATCACAGGGGGTCTCACCCCTCCACTTT.

CDR3: CASSWGPTKETQYF. The CDR3 region has the DNA TGTGCCAGCAGCTGGGGCCCTACGAAAGAGACCCAGTACTTC. The V gene is TRBV7-9, the J gene TRBJ2-5; TRBD1 is a possible D gene (5 bases). Per the germline V gene, CDR1 is SEHNR and CDR2 is FQNEAQ (reference sequence). V was shortened by 4 bases and J by 3 bases, with 12 bases between the two germline ends. The CDR3 has 14 amino acids.

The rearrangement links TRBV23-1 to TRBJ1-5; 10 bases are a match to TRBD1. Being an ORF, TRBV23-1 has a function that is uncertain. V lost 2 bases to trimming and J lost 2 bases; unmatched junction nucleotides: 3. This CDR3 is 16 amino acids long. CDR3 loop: CASSQTGTGGNQPQHF. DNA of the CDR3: TGCGCCAGCAGTCAAACCGGGACAGGGGGCAATCAGCCCCAGCATTTT.

The CDR3: CASSWDPTSYNEQFF. The CDR3, as DNA: TGTGCCAGCAGCTGGGACCCCACTAGCTATAATGAGCAGTTCTTC. The genes are TRBV5-6 and TRBJ2-1; D is possibly TRBD2 (6 bases). V lost 3 bases to trimming and J lost 7 bases, with 17 bases between them. Germline CDR1 reads SGHDT; CDR2 reads YYEEEE. The CDR3 is 15 residues long.

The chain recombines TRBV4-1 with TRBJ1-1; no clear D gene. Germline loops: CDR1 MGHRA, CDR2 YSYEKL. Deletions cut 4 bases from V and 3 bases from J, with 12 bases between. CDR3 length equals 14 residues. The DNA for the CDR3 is TGCGCCAGCAGCCTAAGCCACGGGGACACTGAAGCTTTCTTT. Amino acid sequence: CASSLSHGDTEAFF.

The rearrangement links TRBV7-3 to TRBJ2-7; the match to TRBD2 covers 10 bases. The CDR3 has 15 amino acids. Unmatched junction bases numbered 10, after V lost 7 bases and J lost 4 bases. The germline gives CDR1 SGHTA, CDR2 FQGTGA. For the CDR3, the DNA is TGTGCCAGCAAACAGAGCGGGGGGGTAAATTACGAGCAGTACTTC. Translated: CASKQSGGVNYEQYF.

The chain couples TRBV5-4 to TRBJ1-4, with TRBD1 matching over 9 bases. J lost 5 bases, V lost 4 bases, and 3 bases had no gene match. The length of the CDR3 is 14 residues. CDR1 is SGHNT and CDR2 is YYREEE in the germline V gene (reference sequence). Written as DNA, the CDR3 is TGTGCCAGCAGCCAGACAGGGGGGAATGAAAAACTGTTTTTT. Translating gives CASSQTGGNEKLFF.